What follows are 17 T cell receptor beta chains derived from one specimen sequenced in a study of blood T cell repertoires in COVID-19. Libraries were prepared by immunoSEQ multiplex PCR; TCRdb keeps only in-frame clonotypes and omits some of them. The data contain about 250,000 clones, about nine tenths of them singletons. The sequenced sample consisted of PBMCs or T cells enriched from blood (not recorded which). These TCRs come from a woman between 50 and 59 years old who had recovered from COVID-19.

The gene calls are TRBV23-1 and TRBJ2-1; TRBD2 agrees at 9 bases. TRBV23-1 is an ORF; its function is uncertain. This CDR3 spans 17 amino acids. The trim removed 6 bases at V and 5 bases at J, leaving 14 bases unmatched. In DNA form, the CDR3 reads TGCGCCAGCAGAAAGGGGCGGGAGGGCCAGTACAACAATGAGCAGTTCTTC. This sequence encodes CASRKGREGQYNNEQFF.

J is TRBJ1-4 and V is TRBV30; D is unclear. The V gene's germline CDR1 is GTSNPN and CDR2 SVGIG (reference sequence). V was pared by 2 bases and J by 7 bases, with 8 bases between. This CDR3 region has 12 residues. This CDR3 reads CAWSLGSEKLFF. The CDR3, as DNA: TGTGCCTGGAGTCTAGGGAGTGAAAAACTGTTTTTT.

The table lists this clone with a few counts. The CDR3 is CASRPNKSGSNQPQHF. The CDR3 nucleotides are TGCGCCAGCAGGCCAAACAAGTCTGGTAGCAATCAGCCCCAGCATTTT. The chain has TRBV10-1 and TRBJ1-5; D call uncertain. CDR3 size: 16 residues. Germline V CDR1 and CDR2: WNHNN, SYGVQD (reference sequence). Trimming removed 6 bases from V and 0 bases from J, with 15 bases in between.

The chain uses TRBV28 and TRBJ1-1; D is ambiguous. The ends were cut back, 5 bases at V and 0 bases at J, with 10 bases in the middle. Germline CDR1 MDHEN, CDR2 SYDVKM. This CDR3 has 14 amino acids. CDR3 region: CASSPTELNTEAFF. The CDR3 DNA is TGTGCCAGCAGTCCTACAGAGCTGAACACTGAAGCTTTCTTT.

The V call is TRBV30, the J call TRBJ1-1; D is possibly TRBD1 (6 bases). Germline V gene sequence: CDR1 GTSNPN, CDR2 SVGIG (reference sequence). This CDR3 comprises 14 residues. Trimming shortened V by 0 bases and J by 5 bases, and 13 bases separated the two germline ends. The CDR3 spells CAWSVPTGSTEAFF. CDR3 DNA sequence: TGTGCCTGGAGTGTACCAACAGGGAGTACTGAAGCTTTCTTT.

The rearrangement uses TRBV11-2 and TRBJ1-2, with unresolved D. Germline assignment: CDR1 SGHAT and CDR2 FQNNGV. The V end lost 6 bases, the J end lost 1 base, and 12 bases lay between the germline ends. This CDR3 contains 14 residues. The CDR3, as DNA: TGTGCCAGCAGACGGGGTCGGGATAACTATGGCTACACCTTC. Amino acids: CASRRGRDNYGYTF.

The chain has TRBV28 and TRBJ1-1, with D perhaps matching TRBD1 (6 bases). CDR3 length equals 12 residues. Trimming stripped 2 bases from V and 10 bases from J, with 11 bases between. Germline assignment: CDR1 MDHEN and CDR2 SYDVKM. CDR3 region: CASSLIRGGAFF. The CDR3 DNA reads as TGTGCCAGCAGTTTAATCAGGGGTGGAGCTTTCTTT.

The J gene is TRBJ2-3, the V gene TRBV18, with D tentatively TRBD2 (5 bases). The CDR3 has 14 residues. Looked up from germline, CDR1 is KGHSH and CDR2 is LQKENI. V was clipped by 4 bases and J by 6 bases, with 14 bases between them. In nucleotides, the CDR3 is TGTGCCAGCTCACGGGAGAATCCGGCCGATACGCAGTATTTT. This sequence encodes CASSRENPADTQYF.

In DNA form, the CDR3 reads TGTGCCAGCAGCTTACCCCCCCAGGGCGCGGGGCACAGGTACGAGCAGTACTTC. Translating gives CASSLPPQGAGHRYEQYF. The chain carries TRBV7-9 and TRBJ2-7, with D possibly TRBD2 on 6 matching bases. CDR3 length: 18 residues. Germline assignment: CDR1 SEHNR and CDR2 FQNEAQ (reference sequence). The ends were cut back, 2 bases at V and 4 bases at J, with 24 bases in the middle.

This sequence joins TRBV28 and TRBJ2-1; 11 nucleotides match TRBD2. The CDR3 has 15 residues. Germline assignment: CDR1 MDHEN and CDR2 SYDVKM. Trimming at V came to 3 bases and at J to 8 bases, leaving 6 bases not matched to a gene. The CDR3 loop reads CASSFTLAGVHEQFF. CDR3 DNA sequence: TGTGCCAGCAGTTTCACACTAGCGGGAGTTCATGAGCAGTTCTTC.

Only a few counts were recorded for this clone. The rearrangement links TRBV5-1 to TRBJ2-1; 8 bases align to TRBD2. The CDR3 runs to 17 residues. J gave up 6 bases and V 0 bases, and 11 bases lay outside the gene matches. Germline V gene lookup returns CDR1 SGHRS and CDR2 YFSETQ. The CDR3: CASSLAKAGVRGNEQFF. CDR3 bases: TGCGCCAGCAGCTTGGCCAAAGCGGGAGTCAGAGGCAATGAGCAGTTCTTC. Together with reference TRBV5-1 and TRBJ2-1, the CDR3 gives the full variable domain: KAGVTQTPRYLIKTRGQQVTLSCSPISGHRSVSWYQQTPGQGLQFLFEYFSETQRNKGNFPGRFSGRQFSNSRSEMNVSTLELGDSALYLCASSLAKAGVRGNEQFFGPGTRLTVL.

The J gene is TRBJ1-1, the V gene TRBV4-1; 7 positions match TRBD1. Germline trimming cut 1 base from V and 2 bases from J; bases unmatched to any gene: 13. This CDR3 contains 18 residues. Germline CDR1 MGHRA, CDR2 YSYEKL. CDR3 bases: TGCGCCAGCAGCCAAGCTGGGGCCAGGGGGACGAAAAACACTGAAGCTTTCTTT. Translating gives CASSQAGARGTKNTEAFF.

The chain joins TRBV2 to TRBJ1-2; TRBD1 matches at 7 bases. This CDR3 contains 15 residues. In germline, CDR1 is SNHLY, CDR2 FYNNEI. After removal of 4 bases from V and 2 bases from J, the junction contained 7 bases not matched to a gene. CDR3 DNA sequence: TGTGCCAGCAGTGGCACTACAGGGGCGAACTATGGCTACACCTTC. Its protein is CASSGTTGANYGYTF.

The chain couples TRBV3-1 (or the pseudogene TRBV3-2) to TRBJ2-7; TRBD2 might be the D (6 bases). This CDR3 contains 16 residues. The V and J ends lost 5 bases and 4 bases respectively, with 21 bases between them. Germline V gives CDR1 LGHDT, CDR2 YNNKEL (reference sequence). In DNA form, the CDR3 reads TGTGCCAGCAGCTCATTCGGCGGCTTAGGACTATACGAGCAGTACTTC. This gives the protein CASSSFGGLGLYEQYF.

Here the CDR3 reads CASSADGQGEAKNIQYF. In DNA form, the CDR3 reads TGTGCCAGTAGTGCCGATGGACAGGGGGAGGCCAAAAACATTCAGTACTTC. The V and J genes are TRBV19 and TRBJ2-4; TRBD1 aligns across 10 bases. The CDR3 is 17 amino acids. The junction had 8 bases not matched to a gene; V was cut back by 5 bases and J by 1 base. The germline V gene has CDR1 LNHDA and CDR2 SQIVND (reference sequence).

The genes are TRBV28 and TRBJ1-2; D not certain. Germline V gene data show CDR1 as MDHEN and CDR2 as SYDVKM. V lost 8 bases to trimming and J lost 4 bases, with 17 bases between them. The CDR3 extends over 14 amino acids. The CDR3, as DNA: TGTGCCAGCTTAGGTCGGCAGGATCTCTATGGCTACACCTTC. Residues: CASLGRQDLYGYTF.

The chain recombines TRBV4-1 with TRBJ1-1; the match to TRBD1 covers 7 bases. The CDR3 has 13 residues. Germline values: CDR1 MGHRA, CDR2 YSYEKL. V lost 4 bases, J lost 7 bases, and 6 bases stayed unmatched. The CDR3 here is CASSLDQGGEAFF. The CDR3 nucleotides are TGCGCCAGCAGCCTAGACCAGGGGGGTGAAGCTTTCTTT.